A single sample gave rise to the 4 T cell receptor beta chains below, sequenced in a study of blood T cell repertoires in COVID-19. TCRdb's copy holds only in-frame clones and misses some; the assay was immunoSEQ multiplex PCR. The table records around 150,000 clones, over 65% of them present only once. The specimen sequenced was peripheral blood. The receptors here all came from a man aged 65 to 85 with acute or convalescent COVID-19.

V gene TRBV7-2 combines with J gene TRBJ2-5; the D is unclear. Trimming removed 5 bases from V and 4 bases from J, with 8 bases in between. CDR1 SGHTA and CDR2 FQGNSA come from the germline V gene. The CDR3 is 12 residues long. The CDR3 DNA reads as TGTGCCAGCAGCCAACCGGGAGAGACCCAGTACTTC. Translated, it gives CASSQPGETQYF.

The chain couples TRBV7-2 to TRBJ2-1; 9 nucleotides align to TRBD2. Germline CDR1 SGHTA, CDR2 FQGNSA. The length of the CDR3 is 16 residues. With V trimmed by 1 base and J by 2 bases, 3 bases remained unmatched. CDR3 sequence reads: CASSLGGGRAYNEQFF. DNA of the CDR3: TGTGCCAGCAGCTTAGGTGGCGGGAGGGCCTACAATGAGCAGTTCTTC.

The chain uses TRBV10-3 and TRBJ2-1, with 9 positions matching TRBD2. The CDR3 sequence is 14 residues long. Trimming at V came to 8 bases and at J to 5 bases, leaving 7 bases not matched to a gene. The germline V gene encodes CDR1 ENHRY and CDR2 SYGVKD. CDR3 sequence: CAIRSGGLNNEQFF. The CDR3 DNA reads TGTGCCATCCGTAGCGGGGGCCTTAACAATGAGCAGTTCTTC.

The genes are TRBV5-1 and TRBJ2-1; 7 positions agree with TRBD2. The trim removed 4 bases at V and 12 bases at J, leaving 10 bases unmatched. This CDR3 is 13 amino acids long. Germline V lookup: CDR1 SGHRS, CDR2 YFSETQ. CDR3 nucleotides: TGCGCCAGCAGCCCACAAAGCGGGAAAGGGCAGTTCTTC. Residues: CASSPQSGKGQFF. Looking up the rest from reference TRBV5-1 and TRBJ2-1 gives the full variable domain: KAGVTQTPRYLIKTRGQQVTLSCSPISGHRSVSWYQQTPGQGLQFLFEYFSETQRNKGNFPGRFSGRQFSNSRSEMNVSTLELGDSALYLCASSPQSGKGQFFGPGTRLTVL.